Listed here is a single TCR beta chain. The data were obtained in a study of T cell responses to AZD1222 COVID-19 vaccine. Data came from immunoSEQ multiplex PCR; TCRdb stores just in-frame clones and leaves some out. This table holds over 90,000 clones, roughly 90% found once. Combined were second doses at about 4 or about 12 weeks. The source of this sequence is an adult who received the AZD1222 COVID-19 vaccine. The specimen comprised peripheral blood, sampled 28 days after the second AZD1222 dose.

As DNA, the CDR3 is TGTGCCAGCAGCGTAGGGGTGGGTGGCTATGGCTACACCTTC. It codes for CASSVGVGGYGYTF. The V gene is TRBV9, the J gene TRBJ1-2; D is ambiguous. Germline assignment: CDR1 SGDLS and CDR2 YYNGEE. This CDR3 has 14 amino acids. The V gene lost 0 bases and the J gene lost 4 bases, with 10 bases spanning the gap.